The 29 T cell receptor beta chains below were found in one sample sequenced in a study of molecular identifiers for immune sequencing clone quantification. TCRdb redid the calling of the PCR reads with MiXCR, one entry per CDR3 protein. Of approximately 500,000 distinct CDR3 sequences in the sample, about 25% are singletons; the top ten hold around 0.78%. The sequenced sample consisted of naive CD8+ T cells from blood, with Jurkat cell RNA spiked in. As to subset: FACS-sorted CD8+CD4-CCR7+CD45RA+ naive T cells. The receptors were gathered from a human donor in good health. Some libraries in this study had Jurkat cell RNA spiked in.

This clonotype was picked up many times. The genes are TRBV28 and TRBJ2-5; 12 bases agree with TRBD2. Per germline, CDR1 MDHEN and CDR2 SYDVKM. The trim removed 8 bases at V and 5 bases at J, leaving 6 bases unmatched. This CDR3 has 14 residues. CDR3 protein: CASGGLAGFETQYF. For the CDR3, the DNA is TGTGCCAGCGGAGGACTAGCGGGATTTGAGACCCAGTACTTC.

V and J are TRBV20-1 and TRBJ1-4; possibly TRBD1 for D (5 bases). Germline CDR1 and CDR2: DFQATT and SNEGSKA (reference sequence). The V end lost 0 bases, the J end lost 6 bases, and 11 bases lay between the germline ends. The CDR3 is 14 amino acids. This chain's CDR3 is CSARDGREYEKLFF. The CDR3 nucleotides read TGCAGTGCTAGAGATGGCAGGGAGTATGAAAAACTGTTTTTT.

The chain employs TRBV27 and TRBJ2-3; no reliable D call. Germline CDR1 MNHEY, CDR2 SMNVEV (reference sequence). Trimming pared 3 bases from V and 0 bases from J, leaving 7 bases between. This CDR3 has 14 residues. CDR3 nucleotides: TGTGCCAGCAGTTTTTCGGATAGCACAGATACGCAGTATTTT. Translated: CASSFSDSTDTQYF.

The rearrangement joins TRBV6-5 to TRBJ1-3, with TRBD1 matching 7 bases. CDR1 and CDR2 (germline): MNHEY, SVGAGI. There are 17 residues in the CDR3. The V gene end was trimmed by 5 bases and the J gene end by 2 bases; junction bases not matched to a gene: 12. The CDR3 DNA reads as TGTGCCAGCAGTCAAAACGACAGGGCTGTTCCTGGAAACACCATATATTTT. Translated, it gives CASSQNDRAVPGNTIYF.

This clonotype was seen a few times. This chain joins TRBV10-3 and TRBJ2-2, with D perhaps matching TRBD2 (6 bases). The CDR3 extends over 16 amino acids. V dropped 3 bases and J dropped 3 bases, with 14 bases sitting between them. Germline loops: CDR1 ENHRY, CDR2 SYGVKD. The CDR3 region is CAISDLEGPDTGELFF. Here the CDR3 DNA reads TGTGCCATCAGTGATCTGGAGGGGCCGGACACCGGGGAGCTGTTTTTT.

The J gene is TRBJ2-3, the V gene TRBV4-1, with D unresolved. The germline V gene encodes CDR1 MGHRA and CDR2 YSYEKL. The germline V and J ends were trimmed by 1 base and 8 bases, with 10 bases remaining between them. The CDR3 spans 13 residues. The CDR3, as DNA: TGCGCCAGCAGCCAAGGCGGCAGCCGTACGCAGTATTTT. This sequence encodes CASSQGGSRTQYF.

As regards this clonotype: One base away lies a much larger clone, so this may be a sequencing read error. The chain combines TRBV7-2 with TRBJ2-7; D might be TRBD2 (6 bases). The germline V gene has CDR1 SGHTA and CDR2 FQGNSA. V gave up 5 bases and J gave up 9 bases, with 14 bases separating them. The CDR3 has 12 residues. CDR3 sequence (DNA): TGTGCCAGCAGCGTCGGGGGTCTCGCGCAGTACTTC. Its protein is CASSVGGLAQYF. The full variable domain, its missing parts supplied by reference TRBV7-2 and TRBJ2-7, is GAGVSQSPSNKVTEKGKDVELRCDPISGHTALYWYRQSLGQGLEFLIYFQGNSAPDKSGLPSDRFSAERTGGSVSTLTIQRTQQEDSAVYLCASSVGGLAQYFGPGTRLTVT.

The CDR3 nucleotides are TGCAGTGCTAGAGATTTAAACAGATACTCCTACGAGCAGTACTTC. This sequence encodes CSARDLNRYSYEQYF. The genes are TRBV20-1 and TRBJ2-7; D unresolved. The germline V and J ends were trimmed by 0 bases and 0 bases, with 12 bases remaining between them. Germline loops: CDR1 DFQATT, CDR2 SNEGSKA (reference sequence). The CDR3 is made up of 15 amino acids.

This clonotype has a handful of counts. The CDR3 loop reads CASSFGASRGDTQYF. The CDR3 DNA follows: TGCGCCAGCAGCTTCGGCGCCAGCCGTGGGGATACGCAGTATTTT. The gene calls are TRBV5-1 and TRBJ2-3; D is unclear. The CDR3 spans 15 residues. CDR1 is SGHRS, CDR2 YFSETQ, per germline. The V and J ends lost 2 bases and 6 bases respectively, with 16 bases between them.

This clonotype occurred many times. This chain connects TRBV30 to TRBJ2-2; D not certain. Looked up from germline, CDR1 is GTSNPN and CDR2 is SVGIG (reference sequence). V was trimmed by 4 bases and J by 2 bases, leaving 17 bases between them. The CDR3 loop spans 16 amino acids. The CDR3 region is CAWNKDGEDNTGELFF. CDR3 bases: TGTGCCTGGAACAAAGACGGTGAGGATAACACCGGGGAGCTGTTTTTT. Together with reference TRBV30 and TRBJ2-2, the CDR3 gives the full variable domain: SQTIHQWPATLVQPVGSPLSLECTVEGTSNPNLYWYRQAAGRGLQLLFYSVGIGQISSEVPQNLSASRPQDRQFILSSKKLLLSDSGFYLCAWNKDGEDNTGELFFGEGSRLTVL.

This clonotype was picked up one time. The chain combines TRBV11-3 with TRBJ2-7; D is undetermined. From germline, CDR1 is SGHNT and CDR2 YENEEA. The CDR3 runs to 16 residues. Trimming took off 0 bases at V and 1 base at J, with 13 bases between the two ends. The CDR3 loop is CASSLDRSSHSYEQYF. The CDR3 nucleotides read TGTGCCAGCAGCTTAGATAGGTCCAGCCATTCCTACGAGCAGTACTTC.

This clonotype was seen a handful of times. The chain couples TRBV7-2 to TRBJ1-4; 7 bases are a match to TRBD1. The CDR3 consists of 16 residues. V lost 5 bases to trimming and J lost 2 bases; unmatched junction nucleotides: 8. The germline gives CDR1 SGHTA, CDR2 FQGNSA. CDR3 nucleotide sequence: TGTGCCAGCAGCCCGGGGACAGCACCTACTAATGAAAAACTGTTTTTT. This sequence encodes CASSPGTAPTNEKLFF.

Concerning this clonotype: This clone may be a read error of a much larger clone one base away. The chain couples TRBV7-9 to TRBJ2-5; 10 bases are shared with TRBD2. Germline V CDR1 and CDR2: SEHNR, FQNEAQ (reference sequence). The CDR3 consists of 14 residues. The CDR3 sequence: CASSRLAGEEPQYF. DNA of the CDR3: TGTGCCAGCAGCCGTCTAGCGGGGGAAGAGCCCCAGTACTTC.

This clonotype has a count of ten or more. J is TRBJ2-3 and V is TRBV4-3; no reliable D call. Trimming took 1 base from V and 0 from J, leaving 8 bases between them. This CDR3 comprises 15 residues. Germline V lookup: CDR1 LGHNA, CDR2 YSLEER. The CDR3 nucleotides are TGCGCCAGCAGCCAAGGATATGCTAGCACAGATACGCAGTATTTT. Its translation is CASSQGYASTDTQYF.

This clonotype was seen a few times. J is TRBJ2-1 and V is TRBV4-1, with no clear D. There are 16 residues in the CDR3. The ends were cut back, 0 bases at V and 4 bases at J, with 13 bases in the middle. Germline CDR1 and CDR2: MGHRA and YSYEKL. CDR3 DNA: TGCGCCAGCAGCCAAGATTCGGCGAACCTATACAATGAGCAGTTCTTC. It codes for CASSQDSANLYNEQFF.

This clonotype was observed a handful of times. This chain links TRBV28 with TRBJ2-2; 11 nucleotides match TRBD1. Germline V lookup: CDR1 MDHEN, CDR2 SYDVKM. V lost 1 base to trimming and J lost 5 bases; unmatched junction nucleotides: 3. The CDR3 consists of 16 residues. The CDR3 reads CASSLSDRGLTGELFF. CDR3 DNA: TGTGCCAGCAGTTTATCGGACAGGGGGCTAACCGGGGAGCTGTTTTTT.

The CDR3 sequence: CASRRTGNNEQFF. The DNA for the CDR3 is TGTGCCAGCCGAAGGACAGGGAACAATGAGCAGTTCTTC. J is TRBJ2-1 and V is TRBV11-3, with 8 bases aligning to TRBD1. Trimming removed 8 bases from V and 5 bases from J; junction bases left unmatched: 5. The CDR3 spans 13 residues. Germline V gives CDR1 SGHNT, CDR2 YENEEA.

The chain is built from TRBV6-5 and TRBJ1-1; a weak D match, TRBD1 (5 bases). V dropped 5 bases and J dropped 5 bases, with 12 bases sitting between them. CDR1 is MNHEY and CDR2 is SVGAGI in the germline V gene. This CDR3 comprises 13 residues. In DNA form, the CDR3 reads TGTGCCAGCAGTCTGCTCGACAGAACTGAAGCTTTCTTT. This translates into CASSLLDRTEAFF.

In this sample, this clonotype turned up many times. The CDR3 region is CASSPRTVTNTGELFF. CDR3 in DNA: TGTGCCAGCAGTCCACGGACGGTTACGAACACCGGGGAGCTGTTTTTT. This rearrangement joins TRBV28 to TRBJ2-2; no reliable D call. The CDR3 runs 16 residues. The germline gives CDR1 MDHEN, CDR2 SYDVKM. Trimming stripped 5 bases from V and 0 bases from J, with 13 bases between. Supplemented by reference TRBV28 and TRBJ2-2, the full variable domain reads DVKVTQSSRYLVKRTGEKVFLECVQDMDHENMFWYRQDPGLGLRLIYFSYDVKMKEKGDIPEGYSVSREKKERFSLILESASTNQTSMYLCASSPRTVTNTGELFFGEGSRLTVL.

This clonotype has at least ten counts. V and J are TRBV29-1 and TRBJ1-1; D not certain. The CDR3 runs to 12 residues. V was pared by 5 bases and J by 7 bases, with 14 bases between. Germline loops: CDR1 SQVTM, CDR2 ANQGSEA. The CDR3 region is CSVISGDGEAFF. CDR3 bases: TGCAGCGTTATATCCGGGGATGGTGAAGCTTTCTTT.

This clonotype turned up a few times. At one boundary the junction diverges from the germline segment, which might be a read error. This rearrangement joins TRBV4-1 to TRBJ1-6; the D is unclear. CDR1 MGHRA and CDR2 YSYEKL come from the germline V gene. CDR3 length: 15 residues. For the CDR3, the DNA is TGCGCCAGCACCCAAGGTGTCTCCTATAATTCACCCCTCCACTTT. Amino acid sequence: CASTQGVSYNSPLHF.

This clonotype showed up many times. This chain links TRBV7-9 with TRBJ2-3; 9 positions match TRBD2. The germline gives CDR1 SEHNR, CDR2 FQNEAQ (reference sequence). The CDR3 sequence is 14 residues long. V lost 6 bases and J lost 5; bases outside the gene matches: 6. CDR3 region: CASSRSGGRDTQYF. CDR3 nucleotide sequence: TGTGCCAGCAGTCGTAGCGGGGGTAGAGATACGCAGTATTTT.

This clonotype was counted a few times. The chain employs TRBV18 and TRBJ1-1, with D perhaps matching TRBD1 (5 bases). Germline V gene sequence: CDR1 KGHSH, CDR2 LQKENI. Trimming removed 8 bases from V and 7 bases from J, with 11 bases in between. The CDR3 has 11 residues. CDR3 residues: CASHGDGEAFF. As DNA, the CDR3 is TGTGCCAGCCACGGGGACGGTGAAGCTTTCTTT.

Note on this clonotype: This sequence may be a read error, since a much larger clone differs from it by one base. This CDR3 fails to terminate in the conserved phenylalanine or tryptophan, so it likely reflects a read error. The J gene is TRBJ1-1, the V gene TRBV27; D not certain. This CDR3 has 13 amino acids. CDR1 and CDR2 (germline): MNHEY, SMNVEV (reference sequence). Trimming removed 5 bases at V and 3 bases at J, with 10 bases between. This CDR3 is CASSPAVDTEAFL. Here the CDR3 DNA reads TGTGCCAGCAGTCCAGCAGTTGACACTGAAGCTTTCCTT.

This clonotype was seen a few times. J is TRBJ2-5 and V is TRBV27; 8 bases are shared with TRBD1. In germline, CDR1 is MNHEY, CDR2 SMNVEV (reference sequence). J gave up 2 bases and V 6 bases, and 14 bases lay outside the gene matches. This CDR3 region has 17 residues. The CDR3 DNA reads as TGTGCCAGCAGCAACATGGAACAGGGGGTCCCACAAGAGACCCAGTACTTC. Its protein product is CASSNMEQGVPQETQYF.

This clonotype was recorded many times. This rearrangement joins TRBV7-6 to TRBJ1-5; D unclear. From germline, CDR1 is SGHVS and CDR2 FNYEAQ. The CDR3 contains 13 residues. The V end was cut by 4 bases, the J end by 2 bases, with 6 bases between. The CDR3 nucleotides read TGTGCCAGCAGCTCCCTGGGCAATCAGCCCCAGCATTTT. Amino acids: CASSSLGNQPQHF.

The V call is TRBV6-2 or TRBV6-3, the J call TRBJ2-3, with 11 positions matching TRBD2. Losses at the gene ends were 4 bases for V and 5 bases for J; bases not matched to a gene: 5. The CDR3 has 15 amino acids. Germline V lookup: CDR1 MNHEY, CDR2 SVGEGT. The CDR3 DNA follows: TGTGCCAGCAGTTCCGTAGCGGGAGGGTTAGATACGCAGTATTTT. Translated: CASSSVAGGLDTQYF.

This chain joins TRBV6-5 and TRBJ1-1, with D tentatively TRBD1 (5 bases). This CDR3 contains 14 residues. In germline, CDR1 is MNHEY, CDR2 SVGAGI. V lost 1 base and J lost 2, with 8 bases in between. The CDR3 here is CASSYLGVNTEAFF. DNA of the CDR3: TGTGCCAGCAGTTACTTAGGGGTCAACACTGAAGCTTTCTTT.

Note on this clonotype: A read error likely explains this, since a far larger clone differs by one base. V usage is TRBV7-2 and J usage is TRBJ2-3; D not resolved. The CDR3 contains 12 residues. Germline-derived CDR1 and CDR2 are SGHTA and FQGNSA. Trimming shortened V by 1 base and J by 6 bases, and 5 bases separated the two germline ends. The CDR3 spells CTSSLGPDTQYF. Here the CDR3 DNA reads TGTACCAGCAGCTTAGGGCCGGATACGCAGTATTTT. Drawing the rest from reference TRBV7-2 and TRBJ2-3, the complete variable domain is GAGVSQSPSNKVTEKGKDVELRCDPISGHTALYWYRQSLGQGLEFLIYFQGNSAPDKSGLPSDRFSAERTGGSVSTLTIQRTQQEDSAVYLCTSSLGPDTQYFGPGTRLTVL.